This T cell receptor (beta chain) originates from a study of shared clonotypes between healthy human individuals (dated by TCRdb to 2018 to 2020). Concerning the study at large: The cohort included three men and a couple of women between 18 and 49 years of age. The study deeply sequenced blood TCR repertoires of roughly five healthy adults to estimate repertoire size and the extent of clonotype sharing between individuals. Between about 0.9 and 9 billion PBMCs per donor were obtained by leukapheresis. Different laboratories and diverse techniques were used to prepare libraries and sequence TCR repertoires, to increase sequencing depth and limit assay-specific biases. Per donor, three plates each were used for CD4 naive and CD4 memory, two for CD8 naive, and one for CD8 memory.

Looking up the germline V gene yields CDR1 MDHEN and CDR2 SYDVKM. The CDR3 contains 10 residues, cysteine and phenylalanine counted. Only the CDR3 DNA stays, 30 bases, in frame from base 1. V is reduced by 9 bases and J by 5 bases, leaving a spacing of 4 bases between them. The donors were healthy, HIV-negative adults with no recently reported acute infections or vaccinations. All donors were Caucasian adults living in Nashville, Tennessee, USA. Magnetic negative selection was used to enrich CD4+ T cells, after which naive cells were positively selected on CD45RA and the negative fraction became the memory subset. Blood was obtained by leukapheresis, after which PBMCs were separated by Ficoll-Histopaque density gradient centrifugation and cryopreserved in liquid nitrogen vapor phase. Analytical flow cytometry was used to check the purity and quantity of every magnetically sorted T cell population. Genomic DNA was isolated from each sorted fraction and quantified by UV absorbance on a Nanodrop 2000c.

What the authors observed across the whole study: Pairwise subsampling led to the expectation that sequencing depth would affect the degree of clonotype sharing among donors. The genetic and exposure-history diversity represented was limited by the small number of donors. Sampling was limited to blood, and TCR repertoires in tissue likely differ from TCR repertoires in blood. Larger estimated clonotype richness was generally found for naive subsets than for memory subsets. About 5% of naive CD4, approximately 3.7% of naive CD8, around 2.3% of memory CD4, and approximately 0.39% of memory CD8 clonotypes were shared across a few donors. Incomplete sequencing was indicated by rarefaction of sorted-subset datasets, despite the large sequencing depth. Higher generation probabilities were observed for clonotypes shared by all four sorted-subset donors than for non-shared clonotypes.

This clone was counted once. Its recognized antigen is unknown. The input lacks base qualities; no much larger clone sits a single base away. Other DNA sequences from this sample encode an identical CDR3 as well. TCR CDR3 regions were amplified from genomic DNA by multiplex PCR using the deep immunoSEQ assay. For each cell subset, the extracted genomic DNA was distributed evenly across all wells of several immunoSEQ 96-well plates, and each plate served as one replicate. For sorted subsets, each replicate PCR was loaded with around 220 ng genomic DNA, equivalent to 30,000 or so T cell genomes. Purified libraries were measured with a Qubit 3.0 fluorometer, size-checked on a Bioanalyzer 2100, and measured again with the KAPA Library Quantification kit. A separate single-read 150-cycle Illumina NextSeq 550 flow cell was used to sequence each immunoSEQ 96-well plate. As for the original processing: Because the immunoSEQ output included only junctional sequences and no quality scores, the filtering could not be the same as the filtering used for full-length reads. To assign V/J genes and CDR3, sequences were annotated against IMGT germline references using PyIR, a Python wrapper for IgBLAST v1.9. Reads were filtered out if the reads had weak V/J assignments (E-value above 1e-6), no CDR3, stop codons, out-of-frame junctions, or ambiguous translated residues. A V3J clonotype was defined by an identical inferred V gene, J gene, and CDR3 amino acid sequence. Percentage overlap between repertoires was computed as shared unique clonotypes divided by the size of the smaller repertoire. Repertoire richness was assessed with RTK rarefaction, the Chao1 estimator, and Recon v2.1 estimates of unobserved clonotypes. Generation probabilities were computed with OLGA for all TCRbeta clonotypes obtained by the gDNA method from four donors. TCRdb holds this immuneACCESS table with in-frame rearrangements only. Some clones are missing; in checked studies, unresolved V genes explain under half, and the rest has no known cause. V and J calls and clone size are given by that table; D and trimming were obtained from the DNA. The sample table holds 2 million to 2.5 million clones, of which approximately 94% were seen once. 0.1% to 0.15% of the sample is in the top ten clones.

The rearranged segments are TRBV28 and TRBJ1-4; no D gene call is confident. This clonotype was obtained from a man aged 18-30 years in good health. Sequencing was carried out using naive CD4+ T cells sorted from blood. Interpreted using the paper, the cell subset or site label stands for: CD45RA+ positively selected. The bases are TGTGCCAGTGGCAATGAAAAACTGTTTTTT. The resulting protein is CASGNEKLFF. The reference TRBV28 and TRBJ1-4 proteins fill in what lies around the CDR3, so the full variable domain reads DVKVTQSSRYLVKRTGEKVFLECVQDMDHENMFWYRQDPGLGLRLIYFSYDVKMKEKGDIPEGYSVSREKKERFSLILESASTNQTSMYLCASGNEKLFFGSGTQLSVL.